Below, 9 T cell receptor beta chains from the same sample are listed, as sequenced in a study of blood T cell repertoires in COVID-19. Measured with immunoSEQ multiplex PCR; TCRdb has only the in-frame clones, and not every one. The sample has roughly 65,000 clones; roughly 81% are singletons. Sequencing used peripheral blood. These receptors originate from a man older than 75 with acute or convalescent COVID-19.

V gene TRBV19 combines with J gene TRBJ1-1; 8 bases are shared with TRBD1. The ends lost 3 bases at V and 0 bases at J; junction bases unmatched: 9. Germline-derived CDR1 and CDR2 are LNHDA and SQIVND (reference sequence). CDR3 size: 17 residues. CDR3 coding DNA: TGTGCCAGTAGTATCATAGCGCCGGGACAGGTGAACACTGAAGCTTTCTTT. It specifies CASSIIAPGQVNTEAFF.

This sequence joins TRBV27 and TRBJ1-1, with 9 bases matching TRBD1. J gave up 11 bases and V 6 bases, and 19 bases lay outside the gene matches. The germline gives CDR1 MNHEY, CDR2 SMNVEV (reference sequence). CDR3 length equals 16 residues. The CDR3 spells CASSLNPTGGVAYAFF. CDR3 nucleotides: TGTGCCAGCAGCTTGAACCCGACAGGGGGTGTAGCATACGCTTTCTTT.

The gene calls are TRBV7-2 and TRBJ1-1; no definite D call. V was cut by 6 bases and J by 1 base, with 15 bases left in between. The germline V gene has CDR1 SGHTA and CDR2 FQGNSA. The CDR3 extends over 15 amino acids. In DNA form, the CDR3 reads TGTGCCAGCAGGATGGCGCGGGCCGGGAACACTGAAGCTTTCTTT. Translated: CASRMARAGNTEAFF.

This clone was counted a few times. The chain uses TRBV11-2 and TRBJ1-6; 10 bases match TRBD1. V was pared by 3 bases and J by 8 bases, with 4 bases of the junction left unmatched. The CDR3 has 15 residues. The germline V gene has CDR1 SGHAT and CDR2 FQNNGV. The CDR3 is CASSFAGTGDSPLHF. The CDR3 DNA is TGTGCCAGCAGCTTCGCGGGGACAGGGGATTCACCCCTCCACTTT.

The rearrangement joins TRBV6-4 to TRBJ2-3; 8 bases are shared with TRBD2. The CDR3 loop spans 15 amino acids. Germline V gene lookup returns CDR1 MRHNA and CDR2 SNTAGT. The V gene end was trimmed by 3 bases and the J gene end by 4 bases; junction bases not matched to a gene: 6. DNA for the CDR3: TGTGCCAGCAGTGAAAGCGGGAGTGGGGCAGATACGCAGTATTTT. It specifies CASSESGSGADTQYF.

The CDR3 nucleotides are TGTGCCAGCAGCCACCCGGACAGGGCTGAAAAACTGTTTTTT. Protein: CASSHPDRAEKLFF. The V gene is TRBV3-1 (or the pseudogene TRBV3-2), the J gene TRBJ1-4; 8 positions match TRBD1. The ends lost 3 bases at V and 7 bases at J; junction bases unmatched: 4. Germline V gene data show CDR1 as LGHDT and CDR2 as YNNKEL (reference sequence). CDR3 length equals 14 residues.

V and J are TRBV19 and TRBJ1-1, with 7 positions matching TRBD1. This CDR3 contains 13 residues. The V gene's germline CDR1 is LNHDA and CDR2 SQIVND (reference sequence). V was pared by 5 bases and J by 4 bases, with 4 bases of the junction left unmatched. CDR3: CASSQYRGTEAFF. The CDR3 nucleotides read TGTGCCAGTAGTCAATACAGGGGCACTGAAGCTTTCTTT.

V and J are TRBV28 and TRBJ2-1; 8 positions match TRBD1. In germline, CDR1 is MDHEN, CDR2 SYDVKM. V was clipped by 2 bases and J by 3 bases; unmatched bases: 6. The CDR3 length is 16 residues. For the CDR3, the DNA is TGTGCCAGCAGTTTAACCGGGACAGGTATCTACAATGAGCAGTTCTTC. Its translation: CASSLTGTGIYNEQFF.

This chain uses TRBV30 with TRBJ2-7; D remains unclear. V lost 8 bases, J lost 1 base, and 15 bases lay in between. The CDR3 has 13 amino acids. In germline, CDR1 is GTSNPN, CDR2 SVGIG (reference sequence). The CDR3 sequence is CATKGVGSYEQYF. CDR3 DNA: TGTGCCACTAAAGGAGTCGGTTCCTACGAGCAGTACTTC.